Listed below are T cell receptor beta chains from one sample, sequenced in a study of blood T cell repertoires in COVID-19. The repertoire was sequenced with immunoSEQ multiplex PCR; TCRdb's copy has only in-frame clones and lacks some. The top ten hold 3.5% to 4.5% of the sample, which has fewer than 150,000 clones, 90% seen once. Sequences were obtained from peripheral blood. The receptor set was obtained from a woman aged 60-70 years with COVID-19, enrolled during active disease. The CDR3 runs from the conserved cysteine through the conserved F or W. The D gene is left open where the match is weak. Part of the rows lack a size; the others show once, few, many or a class for expanded clones.

j_call: TRBJ2-2
v_call: TRBV6-5
clone_size: -
d_call: TRBD2
cdr3_nt: TGTGCCAGCAGTTTAGGCCAGCGGGGAGCCGGGGAGCTGTTTTTT
cdr3_aa: CASSLGQRGAGELFF

j_call: TRBJ1-6
v_call: TRBV30
clone_size: few
d_call: -
cdr3_nt: TGTGCCTGGAGTCGGGCAGGACAGTCACCCCTCCACTTT
cdr3_aa: CAWSRAGQSPLHF

j_call: TRBJ2-7
v_call: TRBV11-3
clone_size: -
d_call: TRBD2
cdr3_nt: TGTGCCAGCAGCCCACGGTCGGGAGGCTACGAGCAGTACTTC
cdr3_aa: CASSPRSGGYEQYF

j_call: TRBJ2-3
v_call: TRBV12-5
clone_size: -
d_call: -
cdr3_nt: TGTGCTAGTGGTTTCTCACGGGATACGCAGTATTTT
cdr3_aa: CASGFSRDTQYF

j_call: TRBJ2-7
v_call: TRBV4-1
clone_size: -
d_call: TRBD1
cdr3_nt: TGCGCCAGCAGCGGGGGACAGGGGGCCACCTACGAGCAGTACTTC
cdr3_aa: CASSGGQGATYEQYF

j_call: TRBJ2-1
v_call: TRBV5-1
clone_size: -
d_call: TRBD2
cdr3_nt: TGCGCCAGCAGCTTGATCGGGGGGGCGGTGAATGAGCAGTTCTTC
cdr3_aa: CASSLIGGAVNEQFF

j_call: TRBJ2-7
v_call: TRBV7-2
clone_size: -
d_call: TRBD1
cdr3_nt: TGTGCCAGCAGCTTACAGACCGGGACAGCCTACGAGCAGTACTTC
cdr3_aa: CASSLQTGTAYEQYF

j_call: TRBJ1-5
v_call: TRBV9
clone_size: -
d_call: TRBD1
cdr3_nt: TGTGCCAGCAGCGTGACAGGGGGTCCAAATCAGCCCCAGCATTTT
cdr3_aa: CASSVTGGPNQPQHF

j_call: TRBJ2-1
v_call: TRBV14
clone_size: -
d_call: -
cdr3_nt: TGTGCCAGCAGCCAACCCAAGGAGAGGGATCCCTACAATGAGCAGTTCTTC
cdr3_aa: CASSQPKERDPYNEQFF

j_call: TRBJ2-3
v_call: TRBV3-1/TRBV3-2
clone_size: -
d_call: -
cdr3_nt: TGTGCCAGCAGCCATTGGAGGAGTAGCACAGATACGCAGTATTTT
cdr3_aa: CASSHWRSSTDTQYF

j_call: TRBJ1-5
v_call: TRBV7-9
clone_size: -
d_call: -
cdr3_nt: TGTGCCAGCAGCCTTTATAATCAGCCCCAGCATTTT
cdr3_aa: CASSLYNQPQHF

j_call: TRBJ2-5
v_call: TRBV20-1
clone_size: -
d_call: -
cdr3_nt: TGCAGTGCTGACCACAACCCGGGGAAGTACTTC
cdr3_aa: CSADHNPGKYF

j_call: TRBJ2-7
v_call: TRBV20-1
clone_size: -
d_call: -
cdr3_nt: TGCAGTGCTAGTACGCCCGAGGGCATCCACGAGCAGTACTTC
cdr3_aa: CSASTPEGIHEQYF

j_call: TRBJ1-2
v_call: TRBV5-4
clone_size: -
d_call: -
cdr3_nt: TGTGCCAGCAGATCCGGTCCCAACTATGGCTACACCTTC
cdr3_aa: CASRSGPNYGYTF

j_call: TRBJ2-2
v_call: TRBV5-4
clone_size: -
d_call: TRBD1
cdr3_nt: TGTGCCAGCAGCTTGGACAGGGGGCCCGGGGAGCTGTTTTTT
cdr3_aa: CASSLDRGPGELFF

j_call: TRBJ1-3
v_call: TRBV4-3
clone_size: once
d_call: TRBD1
cdr3_nt: TGCGCCAGCAGCCAGGCTCCAGGGGGCGGTGGAAACACCATATATTTT
cdr3_aa: CASSQAPGGGGNTIYF

j_call: TRBJ2-7
v_call: TRBV6-2/TRBV6-3
clone_size: -
d_call: TRBD2
cdr3_nt: TGTGCCAGCAGTTCGATACCGACTAGCGGCTACGAGCAGTACTTC
cdr3_aa: CASSSIPTSGYEQYF